These 32 T cell receptor beta chains share one sample of origin, sequenced in a study of blood T cell repertoires in COVID-19. Some clones are missing from TCRdb's copy, which holds only in-frame ones; the method was immunoSEQ multiplex PCR. The sample comprises about 410,000 clones, around 91% of which are singletons, and 0.6% to 0.7% rests with the top ten. The sequencing sample was made of PBMCs or T cells enriched from blood (not recorded which). These TCRs come from a young man who had recovered from COVID-19.

The V call is TRBV2, the J call TRBJ1-5; D unresolved. Trimming shortened V by 5 bases and J by 6 bases, and 17 bases separated the two germline ends. Germline V gene sequence: CDR1 SNHLY, CDR2 FYNNEI. The length of the CDR3 is 15 residues. CDR3 in amino acids: CASSPAPGSRQPQHF. CDR3 nucleotide sequence: TGTGCCAGCAGTCCCGCCCCGGGGTCACGTCAGCCCCAGCATTTT.

Here the CDR3 reads CASSQDYQGTSTEAFF. The CDR3 DNA sequence: TGCGCCAGCAGCCAAGATTACCAGGGAACGAGCACTGAAGCTTTCTTT. The chain carries TRBV4-1 and TRBJ1-1; a weak D match, TRBD1 (5 bases). Germline CDR1 and CDR2: MGHRA and YSYEKL. Trimming cost V 0 bases and J 4 bases, with 15 bases left between them. CDR3 length: 16 residues.

This chain links TRBV9 with TRBJ2-6; 10 nucleotides agree with TRBD2. CDR3 size: 15 residues. V was clipped by 1 base and J by 8 bases; unmatched bases: 3. Germline CDR1 reads SGDLS; CDR2 reads YYNGEE. This CDR3 reads CASSVQAGGPNVLTF. The CDR3 DNA is TGTGCCAGCAGCGTACAAGCGGGAGGGCCCAACGTCCTGACTTTC.

The chain links TRBV5-8 to TRBJ2-7, with unresolved D. Trimming took off 2 bases at V and 5 bases at J, with 11 bases between the two ends. The V gene's germline CDR1 is SGHTS and CDR2 YDEGEE. The CDR3 spans 13 residues. CDR3 sequence: CASSFPRAHEQYF. The CDR3 region has the DNA TGTGCCAGCAGCTTCCCCCGAGCTCACGAGCAGTACTTC.

The genes are TRBV3-1 (or the pseudogene TRBV3-2) and TRBJ1-5; no firm D call. V shed 1 base and J shed 6 bases, with 16 bases lying between them. Germline V gene data show CDR1 as LGHDT and CDR2 as YNNKEL (reference sequence). The CDR3 totals 16 residues. CDR3 region: CASSQGHGGGGQPQHF. The CDR3 nucleotides are TGTGCCAGCAGCCAAGGCCACGGAGGAGGCGGTCAGCCCCAGCATTTT.

The chain recombines TRBV27 with TRBJ2-1, with 7 bases aligning to TRBD1. V gave up 5 bases and J gave up 5 bases; unmatched junction bases: 15. The CDR3 spans 17 residues. The V gene's germline CDR1 is MNHEY and CDR2 SMNVEV (reference sequence). CDR3 amino acids: CASSRGATGVRDNEQFF. The CDR3 DNA sequence: TGTGCCAGCAGTCGTGGGGCTACAGGGGTCCGAGACAATGAGCAGTTCTTC.

V is TRBV11-2 and J is TRBJ1-1, with D perhaps TRBD1 (6 bases). Germline-derived CDR1 and CDR2 are SGHAT and FQNNGV. CDR3 size: 14 residues. V lost 5 bases and J lost 8, with 18 bases in between. CDR3 bases: TGTGCCAGCAGCAAAGGACAGTCTCGAGTCGAAGCTTTCTTT. This gives the protein CASSKGQSRVEAFF.

The J gene is TRBJ2-2, the V gene TRBV27, with D perhaps TRBD2 (5 bases). This CDR3 has 15 residues. From germline, CDR1 is MNHEY and CDR2 SMNVEV (reference sequence). V was pared by 3 bases and J by 8 bases, with 16 bases between. CDR3 protein: CASSFVGAQWGELFF. Here the CDR3 DNA reads TGTGCCAGCAGTTTCGTGGGAGCTCAGTGGGGGGAGCTGTTTTTT.

The rearrangement joins TRBV3-1 (or the pseudogene TRBV3-2) to TRBJ2-7; D call uncertain. V was shortened by 3 bases and J by 4 bases, with 10 bases between the two germline ends. CDR1 is LGHDT and CDR2 is YNNKEL in the germline V gene (reference sequence). The CDR3 extends over 13 amino acids. CDR3 protein: CASSQSRPYEQYF. CDR3 nucleotide sequence: TGTGCCAGCAGCCAGAGCCGCCCATACGAGCAGTACTTC.

The chain links TRBV15 to TRBJ1-2; D remains unclear. The CDR3 sequence is 15 residues long. Trimming removed 0 bases at V and 4 bases at J, with 12 bases between. Germline loops: CDR1 LNHNV, CDR2 YYDKDF (reference sequence). The CDR3 coding sequence is TGTGCCACCAGCAGAGATCGAGGCGCCGGCTATGGCTACACCTTC. This codes for CATSRDRGAGYGYTF.

J is TRBJ2-7 and V is TRBV15; 8 bases match TRBD2. This CDR3 is built from 15 residues. CDR1 is LNHNV, CDR2 YYDKDF, per germline (reference sequence). With V trimmed by 0 bases and J by 7 bases, 8 bases remained unmatched. DNA for the CDR3: TGTGCCACCAGCAGAGATTTACTAGCGGCGAATGAGCAGTACTTC. It is translated as CATSRDLLAANEQYF.

The gene calls are TRBV9 and TRBJ2-6; perhaps TRBD1 as D (6 bases). With 5 bases removed from V and 1 base from J, the gap between germline ends came to 10 bases. Germline values: CDR1 SGDLS, CDR2 YYNGEE. This CDR3 spans 15 amino acids. CDR3 loop: CASRTQGSGANVLTF. The DNA of the CDR3 is TGTGCCAGCAGGACTCAGGGGTCTGGGGCCAACGTCCTGACTTTC.

This rearrangement joins TRBV5-1 to TRBJ2-1; TRBD2 agrees at 9 bases. V was pared by 0 bases and J by 7 bases, with 8 bases of the junction left unmatched. The CDR3 spans 16 residues. From germline, CDR1 is SGHRS and CDR2 YFSETQ. CDR3 sequence (DNA): TGCGCCAGCAGCTTGGGCAGCGGGGGGCGATGGAATGAGCAGTTCTTC. Its translation: CASSLGSGGRWNEQFF.

The chain combines TRBV5-1 with TRBJ1-6; 7 nucleotides align to TRBD1. In germline, CDR1 is SGHRS, CDR2 YFSETQ. This CDR3 spans 16 amino acids. After removal of 0 bases from V and 9 bases from J, the junction contained 9 bases not matched to a gene. The CDR3 sequence is CASSLVTGEIGSPLHF. The CDR3 region has the DNA TGCGCCAGCAGCTTGGTTACAGGGGAGATTGGTTCACCCCTCCACTTT.

A single count supports this clone. The chain uses TRBV19 and TRBJ1-2; D perhaps matches TRBD1 (5 bases). Germline V gene data show CDR1 as LNHDA and CDR2 as SQIVND (reference sequence). This CDR3 has 15 residues. Trimming took 0 bases from V and 2 from J, leaving 10 bases between them. The CDR3 is CASSIESWGNYGYTF. In nucleotides, the CDR3 is TGTGCCAGTAGTATAGAGAGTTGGGGCAACTATGGCTACACCTTC.

This sequence joins TRBV5-6 and TRBJ1-5, with 7 bases that match TRBD1. Looked up from germline, CDR1 is SGHDT and CDR2 is YYEEEE. Trimming removed 4 bases from V and 1 base from J; junction bases left unmatched: 14. The CDR3 consists of 18 residues. The CDR3 sequence is CASSTSRGTVASNQPQHF. In DNA form, the CDR3 reads TGTGCCAGCAGCACCTCCAGAGGGACAGTAGCGAGCAATCAGCCCCAGCATTTT.

The rearrangement links TRBV30 to TRBJ1-4; the D is unclear. The V end lost 2 bases, the J end lost 8 bases, and 6 bases lay between the germline ends. The CDR3 spans 11 residues. The V gene's germline CDR1 is GTSNPN and CDR2 SVGIG (reference sequence). The CDR3 protein is CAWSREEKLFF. Here the CDR3 DNA reads TGTGCCTGGAGTCGGGAGGAAAAACTGTTTTTT.

The gene calls are TRBV18 and TRBJ1-2, with 7 bases lining up with TRBD1. V gave up 2 bases and J gave up 2 bases; unmatched junction bases: 2. This CDR3 has 14 amino acids. Germline V lookup: CDR1 KGHSH, CDR2 LQKENI. The CDR3 DNA reads as TGTGCCAGCTCACCAGCGACAGGGAACTATGGCTACACCTTC. Encoded protein: CASSPATGNYGYTF.

The V call is TRBV12-3 or TRBV12-4, the J call TRBJ1-2; perhaps TRBD1 as D (6 bases). The length of the CDR3 is 13 residues. The V end was cut by 7 bases, the J end by 3 bases, with 12 bases between. CDR3 bases: TGTGCCAGCAATGAACAGGGTTACTATGGCTACACCTTC. Its translation: CASNEQGYYGYTF.

The rearrangement joins TRBV2 to TRBJ2-1, with 7 bases identical to TRBD1. This CDR3 contains 12 residues. After removal of 6 bases from V and 7 bases from J, the junction contained 3 bases not matched to a gene. CDR1 and CDR2 from the germline V gene are SNHLY and FYNNEI. This chain's CDR3 is CASRLRGNEQFF. The DNA of the CDR3 is TGTGCCAGCAGGCTCAGGGGGAATGAGCAGTTCTTC. The variable domain in full, completed from reference TRBV2 and TRBJ2-1, reads EPEVTQTPSHQVTQMGQEVILRCVPISNHLYFYWYRQILGQKVEFLVSFYNNEISEKSEIFDDQFSVERPDGSNFTLKIRSTKLEDSAMYFCASRLRGNEQFFGPGTRLTVL.

The rearrangement links TRBV7-2 to TRBJ1-1; possible D gene TRBD1, 5 bases. V was shortened by 2 bases and J by 5 bases, with 12 bases between the two germline ends. This CDR3 comprises 14 residues. The germline V gene has CDR1 SGHTA and CDR2 FQGNSA. In DNA, the CDR3 is TGTGCCAGCAGCTTACGTCAGGGAGGGACTGAAGCTTTCTTT. Its protein product is CASSLRQGGTEAFF.

The V call is TRBV18, the J call TRBJ2-3; D is unclear. From germline, CDR1 is KGHSH and CDR2 LQKENI. Trimming took off 2 bases at V and 2 bases at J, with 8 bases between the two ends. The CDR3 is made up of 14 amino acids. The CDR3 here is CASSPMGATDTQYF. The CDR3 DNA follows: TGTGCCAGCTCACCAATGGGCGCCACAGATACGCAGTATTTT.

The rearrangement joins TRBV5-1 to TRBJ1-2, with 8 bases identical to TRBD1. V gave up 0 bases and J gave up 6 bases; unmatched junction bases: 10. The CDR3 has 16 residues. Germline V CDR1 and CDR2: SGHRS, YFSETQ. DNA of the CDR3: TGCGCCAGCAGCTTGGACCTAAAGACAGGGGTAGATGGCTACACCTTC. Encoded protein: CASSLDLKTGVDGYTF.

The rearrangement uses TRBV20-1 and TRBJ1-2; 8 bases align to TRBD1. Looked up from germline, CDR1 is DFQATT and CDR2 is SNEGSKA (reference sequence). The CDR3 contains 15 residues. V shed 3 bases and J 3 bases; nucleotides not matched to a gene: 9. The CDR3 loop reads CSASRRTGTDYGYTF. For the CDR3, the DNA is TGCAGTGCTAGTCGCCGGACAGGGACGGACTATGGCTACACCTTC.

The chain links TRBV19 to TRBJ1-6; TRBD1 matches at 10 bases. Germline CDR1 LNHDA, CDR2 SQIVND (reference sequence). Losses at the gene ends were 5 bases for V and 4 bases for J; bases not matched to a gene: 11. The CDR3 loop spans 18 amino acids. The CDR3 reads CASSARTGTGVYNSPLHF. CDR3 in DNA: TGTGCCAGTAGTGCGAGAACCGGGACAGGGGTTTATAATTCACCCCTCCACTTT.

The rearrangement uses TRBV5-1 and TRBJ1-1; D call uncertain. V lost 1 base and J 3 bases, leaving 7 bases between the germline ends. Per germline, CDR1 SGHRS and CDR2 YFSETQ. The CDR3 totals 13 residues. The CDR3 nucleotides are TGCGCCAGCAGCTTGTACAGTCACACTGAAGCTTTCTTT. Protein sequence: CASSLYSHTEAFF.

The chain employs TRBV28 and TRBJ2-5, with 7 bases that match TRBD2. The trim removed 4 bases at V and 9 bases at J, leaving 11 bases unmatched. CDR3 length: 14 residues. Germline lookup yields CDR1 MDHEN and CDR2 SYDVKM. CDR3: CASSSLTSPPAQYF. The CDR3, as DNA: TGTGCCAGCAGTTCGCTGACTAGCCCCCCGGCCCAGTACTTC.

The rearrangement joins TRBV19 to TRBJ1-1; D ambiguous. CDR3 length: 13 residues. V was pared by 4 bases and J by 1 base, with 7 bases between. In germline, CDR1 is LNHDA, CDR2 SQIVND (reference sequence). The CDR3 sequence is CASSNGPNTEAFF. The CDR3 region has the DNA TGTGCCAGTAGTAACGGTCCGAACACTGAAGCTTTCTTT.

The gene calls are TRBV2 and TRBJ2-1, with 10 bases aligning to TRBD2. V gave up 3 bases and J gave up 14 bases; unmatched junction bases: 7. The CDR3 extends over 13 amino acids. Germline V lookup: CDR1 SNHLY, CDR2 FYNNEI. The DNA for the CDR3 is TGTGCCAGCAGTGATCTAGCGGGGGCCCGAAAGTTCTTC. Translating it yields CASSDLAGARKFF.

This chain uses TRBV2 with TRBJ2-7; tentative D call: TRBD1 (6 bases). This CDR3 has 14 residues. CDR1 is SNHLY, CDR2 FYNNEI, per germline. The V end lost 4 bases, the J end lost 4 bases, and 14 bases lay between the germline ends. The CDR3 nucleotides read TGTGCCAGCAGTGTGAGGAAACAGGGTTACGAGCAGTACTTC. Its translation is CASSVRKQGYEQYF.

A single count supports this clone. CDR3 nucleotide sequence: TGCGCCAGCAGCCAAGGTACAGGGGGGGGCCCCTACGAGCAGTACTTC. It codes for CASSQGTGGGPYEQYF. The chain is built from TRBV4-1 and TRBJ2-7, with a possible D match to TRBD1 (8 bases). CDR1 MGHRA and CDR2 YSYEKL come from the germline V gene. Trimming pared 1 base from V and 2 bases from J, leaving 15 bases between. The CDR3 loop spans 16 amino acids.

V is TRBV10-3 and J is TRBJ1-5; the D gene is possibly TRBD1 (6 bases). Germline V gives CDR1 ENHRY, CDR2 SYGVKD. Trimming removed 7 bases from V and 5 bases from J, with 12 bases in between. CDR3 length equals 13 residues. CDR3 sequence reads: CAITQGRDQPQHF. As DNA, the CDR3 is TGTGCCATCACCCAGGGGAGGGATCAGCCCCAGCATTTT.